This TCR beta chain was obtained from a study of beta chain features in type 1 diabetes. Researchers reported sorting CD4+ naive, central memory, regulatory and stem cell-like memory cells via CD45RO/CCR7/CD25/CD127/CD95/CD27. The sample holds a few counts of this clone. What it binds is unknown. General study results and limits: PCR might pick shorter templates more often, in the same way for patients and controls.

Trimming took off 0 bases at V and 8 bases at J, with 18 bases between the two ends. The CDR3 length is 16 residues. Expressed TCRB transcripts were sequenced after all isolated RNA was converted to cDNA. Data came from immunoSEQ multiplex PCR; TCRdb stores just in-frame clones and leaves some out. The sample lists about 140,000 clones; about 9.1% were seen once. V and J are TRBV5-7 and TRBJ2-4; a weak D match, TRBD1 (5 bases). TRBV5-7 is marked as an open reading frame, function uncertain. This TCR came from a woman in her 40s in good health. Sequencing used central memory CD4+ T cells from blood. CDR3 DNA sequence: TGTGCCAGCAGCTTGGCCGAGGACAAGAACTCGGACATTCAGTACTTC. Its translation is CASSLAEDKNSDIQYF.